A single sample gave rise to the 5 T cell receptor beta chains below, sequenced in a study of T cell responses to AZD1222 COVID-19 vaccine. Measured with immunoSEQ multiplex PCR; TCRdb has only the in-frame clones, and not every one. The sample records tens of thousands of clones, around 78% being singletons. This material consisted of peripheral blood, taken 28 days after the second AZD1222 dose. These receptors were collected from an adult who received the AZD1222 COVID-19 vaccine.

V is TRBV5-1 and J is TRBJ1-2, with 9 bases identical to TRBD1. Germline lookup yields CDR1 SGHRS and CDR2 YFSETQ. Losses at the gene ends were 0 bases for V and 8 bases for J; bases not matched to a gene: 2. This CDR3 has 13 amino acids. Here the CDR3 reads CASSLDRGQGYTF. The CDR3 nucleotides read TGCGCCAGCAGCTTGGACAGGGGGCAAGGCTACACCTTC.

This chain joins TRBV14 and TRBJ2-3; tentatively, D is TRBD2 (5 bases). Trimming took off 4 bases at V and 5 bases at J, with 13 bases between the two ends. CDR3 length: 14 amino acids. CDR1 and CDR2 from the germline V gene are SGHDN and FVKESK. Here the CDR3 reads CASSRLSDGDTQYF. The CDR3 DNA reads TGTGCCAGCAGCCGACTATCCGACGGAGATACGCAGTATTTT.

The chain links TRBV7-9 to TRBJ2-3; 10 positions match TRBD2. Germline values: CDR1 SEHNR, CDR2 FQNEAQ (reference sequence). The junction had 8 bases not matched to a gene; V was cut back by 8 bases and J by 3 bases. The CDR3 sequence is 15 residues long. The CDR3 coding sequence is TGTGCCAGCGCAACGGGACTAGCGAATACAGATACGCAGTATTTT. Amino acids: CASATGLANTDTQYF.

This chain's CDR3 is CASSLYGTGDAGHEQYF. For the CDR3, the DNA is TGTGCCAGCAGCCTGTATGGGACAGGGGACGCAGGGCACGAGCAGTACTTC. V is TRBV7-9 and J is TRBJ2-7, with 10 bases identical to TRBD1. CDR1 and CDR2 (germline): SEHNR, FQNEAQ (reference sequence). The V segment lost 5 bases and the J segment 5 bases; nucleotides outside the gene matches: 15. This CDR3 has 17 amino acids.

V and J are TRBV7-2 and TRBJ2-2; 13 nucleotides line up with TRBD2. Trimming took 5 bases from V and 7 from J; bases not matched to a gene: 7. The CDR3 consists of 16 residues. CDR1 is SGHTA, CDR2 FQGNSA, per germline. In nucleotides, the CDR3 is TGTGCCAGCAGCCTGGGGGGACTAGCGGGGAGCGGGGAGCTGTTTTTT. This gives the protein CASSLGGLAGSGELFF.